This TCR beta chain was sequenced during a study of T cell responses to AZD1222 COVID-19 vaccine. The study, taken as a whole, reports: Within unmutated variant regions lay the reported targets of nearly half of spike-specific TCRs. Of the AZD1222 recipients, only 5 to 7 were seropositive at baseline. After two AZD1222 doses, spike-specific TCR breadth and depth rose versus day 0.

This clone was seen more than once but under ten times. Antigen: not known. Generated by immunoSEQ multiplex PCR, the TCRdb table keeps only in-frame clones and is missing some. The sample lists under 140,000 clones; 88% were seen once. The germline V and J ends were trimmed by 6 bases and 7 bases, with 13 bases remaining between them. This CDR3 region has 12 residues. CDR1 and CDR2 from the germline V gene are MNHEY and SVGAGI. The sequence was obtained from an adult in good health. Here the sequenced sample was peripheral blood, taken on day 0 of AZD1222 vaccination. The chain is built from TRBV6-5 and TRBJ2-7, with unresolved D. CDR3 protein: CASRTPLGEQYF. The CDR3 bases are TGTGCCAGCAGGACACCCTTGGGGGAGCAGTACTTC.